These 30 T cell receptor beta chains were all obtained from the same sample, sequenced in a study of beta chain features in type 1 diabetes. Regarding the study as a whole: Moderately but significantly shorter TCRB CDR3s were found in Type 1 diabetes patients in all four CD4+ subsets.

The antigens for these receptors are not known. The entirety of the isolated RNA underwent reverse transcription, so expressed TCRB transcripts were sequenced. Here immunoSEQ multiplex PCR was the method, and the copy in TCRdb shows in-frame clones only, minus some. The data contain about 260,000 clones, 20% of them seen just once; the ten biggest clones take up about 0.027%. Sequenced input: naive CD4+ T cells from blood. The source is a woman between 35 and 50 years old with type 1 diabetes.

The chain joins TRBV15 to TRBJ2-7, with 14 bases matching TRBD2. This CDR3 has 19 residues. J was trimmed by 0 bases and V by 1 base; bases with no gene match: 8. Germline V gives CDR1 LNHNV, CDR2 YYDKDF (reference sequence). The CDR3 is CATSRVGGTSGRLSYEQYF. In nucleotides, the CDR3 is TGTGCCACCAGCAGAGTCGGCGGGACTAGCGGGAGACTCTCCTACGAGCAGTACTTC.

This chain links TRBV29-1 with TRBJ1-2; 9 bases are a match to TRBD1. J lost 7 bases, V lost 8 bases, and 8 bases had no gene match. The CDR3 totals 12 residues. Germline CDR1 SQVTM, CDR2 ANQGSEA. The CDR3 DNA reads as TGCAGCTCGGGACAGGGAGGTTTTGGCTACACCTTC. Amino acid sequence: CSSGQGGFGYTF.

To note about this clone: Other nucleotide sequences from this sample produce the same CDR3. This chain links TRBV5-1 with TRBJ2-5; D unclear. The CDR3 is 14 residues long. Trimming stripped 2 bases from V and 4 bases from J, with 12 bases between. Germline lookup yields CDR1 SGHRS and CDR2 YFSETQ. The CDR3 reads CASSLTGGRETQYF. DNA of the CDR3: TGCGCCAGCAGCTTAACGGGTGGAAGAGAGACCCAGTACTTC.

The chain employs TRBV29-1 and TRBJ1-1; 8 positions agree with TRBD1. Germline lookup yields CDR1 SQVTM and CDR2 ANQGSEA. The CDR3 extends over 14 amino acids. J lost 3 bases, V lost 7 bases, and 10 bases had no gene match. DNA of the CDR3: TGCAGCGCCTCCTCAGGGGGCGCGGACACTGAAGCTTTCTTT. Protein: CSASSGGADTEAFF.

This clone came up a few times. This rearrangement joins TRBV4-3 to TRBJ1-5; 7 nucleotides line up with TRBD1. Germline V CDR1 and CDR2: LGHNA, YSLEER. The CDR3 runs to 14 residues. V shed 1 base and J 5 bases; nucleotides not matched to a gene: 2. The CDR3 sequence: CASSQGQGHQPQHF. For the CDR3, the DNA is TGCGCCAGCAGCCAAGGACAGGGACATCAGCCCCAGCATTTT.

This clone was counted between two and nine times. The chain carries TRBV18 and TRBJ2-1; TRBD2 aligns across 7 bases. Germline CDR1 KGHSH, CDR2 LQKENI. The ends lost 3 bases at V and 5 bases at J; junction bases unmatched: 4. The CDR3 consists of 14 residues. CDR3 nucleotides: TGTGCCAGCTCACCTCAAAGCGGGAACAATGAGCAGTTCTTC. Residues: CASSPQSGNNEQFF.

This clone has more than one count but fewer than ten. The rearrangement uses TRBV25-1 and TRBJ2-2; D is uncertain. The germline V gene encodes CDR1 MGHDK and CDR2 SYGVNS. The CDR3 is 14 amino acids. Deletions cut 5 bases from V and 1 base from J, with 8 bases between. The CDR3 nucleotides are TGTGCCAGCAGTAGGCGGCTGAACACCGGGGAGCTGTTTTTT. The encoded protein is CASSRRLNTGELFF.

The chain links TRBV4-3 to TRBJ1-1; D is perhaps TRBD1 (6 bases). CDR3 length: 15 amino acids. The V and J ends lost 0 bases and 0 bases respectively, with 8 bases between them. The germline V gene has CDR1 LGHNA and CDR2 YSLEER. The CDR3 nucleotides read TGCGCCAGCAGCCAAGATCGGACAGTGAACACTGAAGCTTTCTTT. This encodes CASSQDRTVNTEAFF.

This clone turned up a few times. This chain connects TRBV4-3 to TRBJ1-5; maybe TRBD1 (5 bases). There are 15 residues in the CDR3. The V and J ends lost 0 bases and 6 bases respectively, with 12 bases between them. Germline CDR1 is LGHNA and CDR2 is YSLEER. CDR3 in DNA: TGCGCCAGCAGCCAAGACCGGGGGGAAACTCAGCCCCAGCATTTT. This encodes CASSQDRGETQPQHF.

J is TRBJ2-5 and V is TRBV2; D remains ambiguous. Germline V gives CDR1 SNHLY, CDR2 FYNNEI. This CDR3 region has 15 residues. V was cut by 9 bases and J by 2 bases, with 19 bases left in between. The CDR3 here is CAREDVQQLQETQYF. CDR3 DNA sequence: TGTGCCAGAGAAGACGTACAGCAGTTGCAAGAGACCCAGTACTTC.

The chain joins TRBV4-2 to TRBJ2-7; 8 bases map to TRBD2. The CDR3 is 14 residues long. V trimming: 5 bases; J trimming: 6 bases; junction bases outside the gene matches: 9. Germline V gene sequence: CDR1 LGHNA, CDR2 YNFKEQ. The CDR3 here is CASSFGQRESEQYF. CDR3 bases: TGTGCCAGCAGCTTCGGGCAGCGGGAGTCCGAGCAGTACTTC.

This clone was seen a few times. This chain connects TRBV19 to TRBJ2-7, with D unresolved. Germline loops: CDR1 LNHDA, CDR2 SQIVND (reference sequence). Trimming left V 3 bases short and J 0 bases short, with 9 bases between. CDR3 length equals 14 residues. The chain's CDR3 is CASSIAASSYEQYF. The CDR3, as DNA: TGTGCCAGTAGTATCGCGGCCAGCTCCTACGAGCAGTACTTC. Filled out from reference TRBV19 and TRBJ2-7, the complete variable domain reads DGGITQSPKYLFRKEGQNVTLSCEQNLNHDAMYWYRQDPGQGLRLIYYSQIVNDFQKGDIAEGYSVSREKKESFPLTVTSAQKNPTAFYLCASSIAASSYEQYFGPGTRLTVT.

The chain recombines TRBV7-2 with TRBJ2-1; 10 nucleotides line up with TRBD2. Germline V gene data show CDR1 as SGHTA and CDR2 as FQGNSA. V lost 6 bases to trimming and J lost 6 bases; unmatched junction nucleotides: 5. The CDR3 extends over 14 amino acids. CDR3 DNA: TGTGCCAGCAGTAAAGGACTAGCGGTCAATGAGCAGTTCTTC. It translates to CASSKGLAVNEQFF.

This clone was observed a few times. This chain uses TRBV29-1 with TRBJ2-1, with TRBD2 matching over 14 bases. CDR1 SQVTM and CDR2 ANQGSEA come from the germline V gene. The ends lost 7 bases at V and 7 bases at J; junction bases unmatched: 6. There are 14 residues in the CDR3. Here the CDR3 reads CSARLAGGPNEQFF. CDR3 sequence (DNA): TGCAGCGCCCGACTAGCGGGAGGGCCTAATGAGCAGTTCTTC.

The sample holds a few counts of this clone. The chain's CDR3 is CAISESFQGAEAFF. Here the CDR3 DNA reads TGTGCCATCAGTGAGTCATTCCAGGGGGCTGAAGCTTTCTTT. The chain is built from TRBV10-3 and TRBJ1-1; 7 bases are shared with TRBD1. The CDR3 has 14 residues. CDR1 ENHRY and CDR2 SYGVKD come from the germline V gene. The ends lost 0 bases at V and 6 bases at J; junction bases unmatched: 4.

This rearrangement joins TRBV18 to TRBJ1-5, with TRBD1 matching over 8 bases. J was trimmed by 7 bases and V by 3 bases; bases with no gene match: 5. Germline values: CDR1 KGHSH, CDR2 LQKENI. The CDR3 totals 14 residues. The CDR3 loop is CASSPTGGEQPQHF. CDR3 sequence (DNA): TGTGCCAGCTCACCTACAGGGGGAGAACAGCCCCAGCATTTT.

Points on this clone: This same CDR3 is encoded by further DNA sequences in the sample. The chain links TRBV5-1 to TRBJ2-5; no clear D gene. Trimming removed 0 bases from V and 4 bases from J, with 4 bases in between. The CDR3 is 12 amino acids. From germline, CDR1 is SGHRS and CDR2 YFSETQ. CDR3 amino acids: CASSLAGETQYF. The CDR3 DNA reads as TGCGCCAGCAGCTTGGCGGGAGAGACCCAGTACTTC.

The chain has TRBV4-3 and TRBJ2-6; no clear D gene. The CDR3 sequence is 14 residues long. V gave up 5 bases and J gave up 0 bases, with 5 bases separating them. Per germline, CDR1 LGHNA and CDR2 YSLEER. Here the CDR3 reads CASSIFSGANVLTF. The DNA of the CDR3 is TGCGCCAGCAGCATCTTCTCTGGGGCCAACGTCCTGACTTTC.

The CDR3 protein is CAWRPAGAPETQYF. In DNA, the CDR3 is TGTGCCTGGAGGCCCGCGGGGGCCCCAGAGACCCAGTACTTC. The chain couples TRBV30 to TRBJ2-5; perhaps TRBD2 as D (7 bases). CDR1 and CDR2 from the germline V gene are GTSNPN and SVGIG (reference sequence). CDR3 length: 14 residues. V was cut by 3 bases and J by 4 bases, with 15 bases left in between.

This clone turned up a few times. The rearrangement joins TRBV10-3 to TRBJ1-5; 8 nucleotides match TRBD1. Trimming removed 8 bases from V and 4 bases from J; junction bases left unmatched: 4. The CDR3 totals 13 residues. Germline CDR1 reads ENHRY; CDR2 reads SYGVKD. The chain's CDR3 is CAIGRQGNQPQHF. The DNA of the CDR3 is TGTGCCATCGGCCGACAGGGGAATCAGCCCCAGCATTTT.

In its sample, this clone was seen a few times. The chain couples TRBV28 to TRBJ1-5; D possibly corresponds to TRBD1 (6 bases). Trimming took 5 bases from V and 0 from J, leaving 11 bases between them. Germline assignment: CDR1 MDHEN and CDR2 SYDVKM. This CDR3 region has 15 residues. The CDR3 loop is CASSRRTVSNQPQHF. In DNA form, the CDR3 reads TGTGCCAGCAGTCGGCGGACAGTTAGCAATCAGCCCCAGCATTTT.

The genes are TRBV5-4 and TRBJ2-5; 9 bases agree with TRBD2. Germline V CDR1 and CDR2: SGHNT, YYREEE (reference sequence). Trimming cost V 0 bases and J 4 bases; bases outside gene matches: 4. The CDR3 is 15 residues long. The CDR3 sequence is CASSLGTSAVETQYF. DNA of the CDR3: TGTGCCAGCAGCTTGGGGACTAGCGCGGTAGAGACCCAGTACTTC.

This clone has only a few counts. This chain links TRBV28 with TRBJ2-7; 7 bases match TRBD1. CDR3 length equals 13 residues. V dropped 6 bases and J dropped 5; count of bases not matched to a gene: 7. CDR1 and CDR2 from the germline V gene are MDHEN and SYDVKM. DNA of the CDR3: TGTGCCAGCAGCGACAGGGTAGTCGACGAGCAGTACTTC. Its protein product is CASSDRVVDEQYF.

The V gene is TRBV5-1, the J gene TRBJ1-1, with D perhaps matching TRBD1 (5 bases). The germline gives CDR1 SGHRS, CDR2 YFSETQ. CDR3 size: 14 residues. V was trimmed by 2 bases and J by 1 base, leaving 9 bases between them. For the CDR3, the DNA is TGCGCCAGCAGCTTCGTCGACAGGAACACTGAAGCTTTCTTT. Protein sequence: CASSFVDRNTEAFF.

This rearrangement joins TRBV19 to TRBJ2-2; D remains unclear. The CDR3 has 13 amino acids. CDR1 is LNHDA and CDR2 is SQIVND in the germline V gene (reference sequence). V lost 4 bases to trimming and J lost 5 bases, with 8 bases between them. The CDR3, as DNA: TGTGCCAGTAGTACCGAGGTTACCGGGGAGCTGTTTTTT. It translates to CASSTEVTGELFF.

This sequence joins TRBV30 and TRBJ1-1; D gene unclear. The CDR3 loop spans 11 amino acids. Germline loops: CDR1 GTSNPN, CDR2 SVGIG (reference sequence). V lost 5 bases, J lost 6 bases, and 10 bases lay in between. CDR3 coding DNA: TGTGCCTGGGCCGTCAGTTCTGAAGCTTTCTTT. Amino acid sequence: CAWAVSSEAFF. Looking up the rest from reference TRBV30 and TRBJ1-1 gives the full variable domain: SQTIHQWPATLVQPVGSPLSLECTVEGTSNPNLYWYRQAAGRGLQLLFYSVGIGQISSEVPQNLSASRPQDRQFILSSKKLLLSDSGFYLCAWAVSSEAFFGQGTRLTVV.

A few counts support this clone. This chain connects TRBV9 to TRBJ2-5; unclear D gene. This CDR3 has 14 residues. Germline V CDR1 and CDR2: SGDLS, YYNGEE. The V end was cut by 0 bases, the J end by 1 base, with 7 bases between. CDR3 protein: CASSVGGFQETQYF. The CDR3 nucleotides are TGTGCCAGCAGCGTAGGAGGCTTCCAAGAGACCCAGTACTTC.

The chain combines TRBV7-2 with TRBJ2-7; 10 positions match TRBD2. The CDR3 runs to 14 residues. Germline assignment: CDR1 SGHTA and CDR2 FQGNSA. V shed 1 base and J 6 bases; nucleotides not matched to a gene: 3. The CDR3 bases are TGTGCCAGCAGCTTAGGGCTAGCGGGAGCCGAGCAGTACTTC. This codes for CASSLGLAGAEQYF.

A few counts support this clone. V gene TRBV25-1 combines with J gene TRBJ2-5; 9 nucleotides align to TRBD1. J was trimmed by 1 base and V by 4 bases; bases with no gene match: 1. Looked up from germline, CDR1 is MGHDK and CDR2 is SYGVNS. The CDR3 extends over 14 amino acids. The CDR3 nucleotides read TGTGCCAGCAGTGTGACAGGGGGCCAAGAGACCCAGTACTTC. Translation gives CASSVTGGQETQYF.

This clone was recorded a few times. The rearrangement links TRBV29-1 to TRBJ2-7; TRBD1 matches at 10 bases. With V trimmed by 7 bases and J by 4 bases, 7 bases remained unmatched. Germline V gene data show CDR1 as SQVTM and CDR2 as ANQGSEA. The CDR3 is made up of 13 amino acids. The CDR3 loop reads CSALTGGEYEQYF. The CDR3 DNA follows: TGCAGCGCCCTGACAGGGGGCGAGTACGAGCAGTACTTC.